This TCR beta chain was sequenced during a study of cytomegalovirus exposure and HLA in healthy donors. Study observations and caveats: Several of the most significant clusters appeared linked to common viral pathogens, based on a later analysis. The study carried out a later analysis of TCR beta sequences. It associated some 18,000 of them with specific HLA alleles at a false discovery rate of 0.05. TRBV6-2, TRBV6-3 and other indistinguishable V segments were excluded.

About this clone itself: Antigen unknown.

PCR primers comprised 60 Vbeta and 13 Jbeta primers. Using immunoSEQ multiplex PCR, the repertoire was profiled, and TCRdb retains in-frame clones only, with some absent. This table holds 90,000 to 140,000 clones, around 75% found once. The V gene's germline CDR1 is SQVTM and CDR2 ANQGSEA. The length of the CDR3 is 12 residues. V dropped 7 bases and J dropped 5 bases, with 15 bases sitting between them. The sequencing input was PBMCs. This chain links TRBV29-1 with TRBJ2-7; TRBD1 is a possible D gene (7 bases). This clonotype was obtained from a man aged 25-45 years in good health and CMV-seropositive. The CDR3: CSAQTGRNEQYF. In nucleotides, the CDR3 is TGCAGCGCCCAGACAGGGAGGAACGAGCAGTACTTC.